This T cell receptor beta chain was sequenced for a study of glioma-infiltrating T cells. Study-level points and caveats: CDR3 overlap between tissue and blood was very small.

V lost 3 bases to trimming and J lost 1 base, with 18 bases between them. The CDR3 is 16 amino acids. Per the germline V gene, CDR1 is DFQATT and CDR2 is SNEGSKA (reference sequence). TCR alpha and beta CDR3 regions were amplified from RNA using iRepertoire nested multiplex PCR. Input was 100-400 ng of tissue mRNA or PBMC total RNA. TCRdb reanalysed the multiplex PCR reads using MiXCR and keeps one entry per CDR3 protein. The data show 170,000 or so distinct CDR3 sequences, over 40% seen once. The table lists this clonotype with many counts. Its antigen is as yet unknown. Sequencing was performed on glioma tissue, nonneoplastic brain tissue, or PBMCs (not recorded which). This sequence joins TRBV20-1 and TRBJ2-5, with a weak D call TRBD1 (6 bases). The TCR originated in a human donor with low-grade glioma or glioblastoma, undergoing nonglioma brain surgery, or in good health (not recorded which). The CDR3 here is CSARGAGGGGQETQYF. The CDR3 region has the DNA TGCAGTGCTAGGGGGGCGGGTGGGGGCGGCCAAGAGACCCAGTACTTC.